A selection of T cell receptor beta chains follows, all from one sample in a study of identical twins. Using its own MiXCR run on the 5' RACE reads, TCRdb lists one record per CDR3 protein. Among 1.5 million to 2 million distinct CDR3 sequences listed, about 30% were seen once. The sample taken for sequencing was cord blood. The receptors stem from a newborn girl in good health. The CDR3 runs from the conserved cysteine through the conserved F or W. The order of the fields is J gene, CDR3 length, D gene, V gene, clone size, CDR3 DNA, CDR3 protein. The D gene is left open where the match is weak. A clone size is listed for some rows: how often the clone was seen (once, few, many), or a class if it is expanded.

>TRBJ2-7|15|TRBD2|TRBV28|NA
TGTGCCAGTCTCCCCGGGAGGGCCGTCGACTACGAGCAGTACTTC
CASLPGRAVDYEQYF
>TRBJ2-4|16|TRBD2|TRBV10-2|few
TGCGCCAGCGGATCTCTAGCGGGGTGGGGCAAAAACATTCAGTACTTC
CASGSLAGWGKNIQYF
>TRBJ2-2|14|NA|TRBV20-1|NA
TGCAGTGCTCCCAGAACAGCCGCCACCGGGGAGCTGTTTTTT
CSAPRTAATGELFF
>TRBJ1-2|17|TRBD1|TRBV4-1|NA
TGCGCCAGCAGCCAAGATCTGGGGACAGCGGCTAGCTATGGCTACACCTTC
CASSQDLGTAASYGYTF
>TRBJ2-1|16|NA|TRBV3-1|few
TGTGCCAGCAGCCACCCTGGGTTAAGCTCCTACAATGAGCAGTTCTTC
CASSHPGLSSYNEQFF
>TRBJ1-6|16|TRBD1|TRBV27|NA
TGTGCCAGCAGTTTAGCCTGGACAGGGTATAATTCACCCCTCCACTTT
CASSLAWTGYNSPLHF
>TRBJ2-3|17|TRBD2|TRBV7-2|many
TGTGCCAGCAGCTTAGTGGGGACTAGCGGTAGCACAGATACGCAGTATTTT
CASSLVGTSGSTDTQYF
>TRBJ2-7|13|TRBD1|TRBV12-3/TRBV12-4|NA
TGTGCCAGCGGTACGGGACAGCGCCTCGAGCAGTACTTC
CASGTGQRLEQYF
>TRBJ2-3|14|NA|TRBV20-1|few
TGCAGTGGGACTAAGCGGGTCATCACAGATACGCAGTATTTT
CSGTKRVITDTQYF
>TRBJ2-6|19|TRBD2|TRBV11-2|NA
TGTGCCAGCAGCCCCCTAGGGCTAGCGGGAATCTCTGGGGCCAACGTCCTGACTTTC
CASSPLGLAGISGANVLTF
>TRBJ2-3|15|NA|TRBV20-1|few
TGCAGTGCTAGAGATTGGGGGGGGCAGGCAGATACGCAGTATTTT
CSARDWGGQADTQYF
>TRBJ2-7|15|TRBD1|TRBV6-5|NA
TGTGCCAGCAGCCCGCAAACGGGACAGATCTACGAGCAGTACTTC
CASSPQTGQIYEQYF
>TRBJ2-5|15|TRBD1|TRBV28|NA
TGTGCCAGCAGTCCCCTGACAGGGTTGGGGGAGACCCAGTACTTC
CASSPLTGLGETQYF
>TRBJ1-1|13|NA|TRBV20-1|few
TGCAGTGCTAGGGGGCCCCGGAACACTGAAGCTTTCTTT
CSARGPRNTEAFF
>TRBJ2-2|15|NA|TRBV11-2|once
TGTGCCAGCAGCCAGGGACCGAGAAACACCGGGGAGCTGTTTTTT
CASSQGPRNTGELFF
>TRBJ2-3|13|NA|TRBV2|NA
TGTGCCAGCAGTGAAATCCACACAGATACGCAGTATTTT
CASSEIHTDTQYF
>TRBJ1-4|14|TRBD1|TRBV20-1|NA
TGCAGTGCTAGCATAAGCAGGGGGCATGAAAAACTGTTTTTT
CSASISRGHEKLFF
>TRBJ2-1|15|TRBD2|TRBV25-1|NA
TGTGCCAGCAGTGTTTTAGGGACTAGCTCCAATGAGCAGTTCTTC
CASSVLGTSSNEQFF
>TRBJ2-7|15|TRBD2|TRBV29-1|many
TGCAGCGCATCTTTAGGGCTAGCGGGCGTCTACGAGCAGTACTTC
CSASLGLAGVYEQYF
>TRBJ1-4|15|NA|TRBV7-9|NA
TGTGCCAGCAGCCCCCGGGTCGCAACTAATGAAAAACTGTTTTTT
CASSPRVATNEKLFF
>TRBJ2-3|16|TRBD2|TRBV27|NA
TGTGCCAGCAGTTTAGCAGCGGGAGGGCCGAGGGATACGCAGTATTTT
CASSLAAGGPRDTQYF
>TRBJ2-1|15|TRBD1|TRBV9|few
TGTGCCAGCAGCGTAGGGGACAGCTCCTACAATGAGCAGTTCTTC
CASSVGDSSYNEQFF